Each of the 15 T cell receptor beta chains below was sequenced from the same sample in a study of shared T cell receptors in the human thymus. The table came from immunoSEQ multiplex PCR; TCRdb's copy has only in-frame clones and leaves some out. The sample comprises 550,000 to 800,000 clones, 80% to 90% of which are singletons, and about 0.011% rests with the top ten. These records were also assigned to another study, of human thymus T cells.

The sequencing sample was made of thymocytes. Receptors originate from a girl less than two years old with a congenital heart defect.

The chain employs TRBV4-1 and TRBJ2-7, with TRBD2 matching over 14 bases. Germline V lookup: CDR1 MGHRA, CDR2 YSYEKL. CDR3 size: 17 residues. After removal of 4 bases from V and 0 bases from J, the junction contained 5 bases not matched to a gene. The CDR3 sequence is CASSLGTSGGSSYEQYF. CDR3 in DNA: TGCGCCAGCAGCCTTGGGACTAGCGGGGGCTCCTCCTACGAGCAGTACTTC.

This chain joins TRBV19 and TRBJ2-2; 9 nucleotides match TRBD2. The CDR3 is 15 amino acids. Germline CDR1 reads LNHDA; CDR2 reads SQIVND (reference sequence). After removal of 8 bases from V and 5 bases from J, the junction contained 9 bases not matched to a gene. CDR3 DNA sequence: TGTGCCAGTTCTCATAGCGGGGGCGGGACCGGGGAGCTGTTTTTT. Protein product: CASSHSGGGTGELFF.

Written as DNA, the CDR3 is TGCGCCAGCAGCTTGGCCGGGACAGGGTTGAACACTGAAGCTTTCTTT. Translating it yields CASSLAGTGLNTEAFF. The rearrangement joins TRBV5-1 to TRBJ1-1; 9 nucleotides agree with TRBD1. CDR3 length: 16 residues. Trimming removed 0 bases from V and 0 bases from J; junction bases left unmatched: 3. CDR1 is SGHRS and CDR2 is YFSETQ in the germline V gene. The whole variable domain, filled in from reference TRBV5-1 and TRBJ1-1, reads KAGVTQTPRYLIKTRGQQVTLSCSPISGHRSVSWYQQTPGQGLQFLFEYFSETQRNKGNFPGRFSGRQFSNSRSEMNVSTLELGDSALYLCASSLAGTGLNTEAFFGQGTRLTVV.

This sequence joins TRBV2 and TRBJ2-7, with 9 bases lining up with TRBD2. CDR1 is SNHLY and CDR2 is FYNNEI in the germline V gene. V lost 10 bases and J lost 2; bases outside the gene matches: 6. The CDR3 is 13 residues long. The CDR3 sequence: CATRSGGTYEQYF. The CDR3 bases are TGTGCCACACGGAGCGGGGGGACCTACGAGCAGTACTTC. Supplemented by reference TRBV2 and TRBJ2-7, the full variable domain reads EPEVTQTPSHQVTQMGQEVILRCVPISNHLYFYWYRQILGQKVEFLVSFYNNEISEKSEIFDDQFSVERPDGSNFTLKIRSTKLEDSAMYFCATRSGGTYEQYFGPGTRLTVT.

J is TRBJ1-6 and V is TRBV9, with 12 bases matching TRBD1. V shed 3 bases and J 1 base; nucleotides not matched to a gene: 17. CDR1 is SGDLS, CDR2 YYNGEE, per germline. The CDR3 spans 22 residues. CDR3 region: CASSAGGTGGNDLRSYNSPLHF. DNA for the CDR3: TGTGCCAGCAGCGCAGGAGGGACAGGGGGCAATGATTTGAGGTCCTATAATTCACCCCTCCACTTT.

The rearrangement links TRBV5-5 to TRBJ1-2, with D possibly TRBD1 on 6 matching bases. CDR1 is SGHKS, CDR2 YYEKEE, per germline (reference sequence). CDR3 size: 17 residues. Trimming took off 1 base at V and 8 bases at J, with 24 bases between the two ends. The CDR3 DNA follows: TGTGCCAGCAGCTTGCCGGAGATTGGCAGGGGAATCTTAGGCTACACCTTC. This encodes CASSLPEIGRGILGYTF.

The genes are TRBV5-4 and TRBJ2-5; 12 bases align to TRBD2. The CDR3 has 15 amino acids. V lost 3 bases and J lost 5; bases outside the gene matches: 5. Germline-derived CDR1 and CDR2 are SGHNT and YYREEE (reference sequence). CDR3 region: CASSYLAGGLETQYF. CDR3 nucleotides: TGTGCCAGCAGCTATCTAGCGGGGGGGCTCGAGACCCAGTACTTC.

The chain links TRBV4-2 to TRBJ2-5; 13 positions match TRBD2. The CDR3 consists of 20 residues. The V gene's germline CDR1 is LGHNA and CDR2 YNFKEQ. V gave up 4 bases and J gave up 3 bases; unmatched junction bases: 17. CDR3 coding DNA: TGTGCCAGCAGCCCGGGAGATATTACTAGCGGGGGGGCGCGGGAAGAGACCCAGTACTTC. Translation gives CASSPGDITSGGAREETQYF.

The chain combines TRBV28 with TRBJ2-7, with TRBD2 as a possible D gene (5 bases). The CDR3 sequence is 14 residues long. Germline CDR1 and CDR2: MDHEN and SYDVKM. The ends were cut back, 4 bases at V and 3 bases at J, with 13 bases in the middle. CDR3 residues: CASSSLAGIYEQYF. CDR3 bases: TGTGCCAGCAGTTCCCTAGCAGGCATCTACGAGCAGTACTTC.

The rearrangement links TRBV5-5 to TRBJ2-5, with TRBD1 matching 8 bases. CDR3 length: 17 residues. The J segment lost 2 bases and the V segment lost 5 bases, leaving 14 bases of the junction unmatched. Germline V gives CDR1 SGHKS, CDR2 YYEKEE (reference sequence). CDR3 nucleotide sequence: TGTGCCAGCAGGTCCCGAGAATACCGGGACAGGCAAGAGACCCAGTACTTC. It encodes CASRSREYRDRQETQYF.

The chain recombines TRBV10-3 with TRBJ1-3; no clear D gene. Trimming cost V 6 bases and J 0 bases, with 24 bases left between them. The CDR3 extends over 19 amino acids. Germline loops: CDR1 ENHRY, CDR2 SYGVKD. DNA of the CDR3: TGTGCCATCAGCCAAGTGGCGGCCGCTAAAAACAACTCTGGAAACACCATATATTTT. Translating it yields CAISQVAAAKNNSGNTIYF.

The V gene is TRBV4-2, the J gene TRBJ1-5; D uncertain. Germline V gene sequence: CDR1 LGHNA, CDR2 YNFKEQ. The V end lost 0 bases, the J end lost 10 bases, and 13 bases lay between the germline ends. This CDR3 has 14 amino acids. The CDR3 here is CASSQDRSYRPQHF. CDR3 coding DNA: TGTGCCAGCAGCCAAGATCGCTCCTACAGACCCCAGCATTTT.

The rearrangement joins TRBV18 to TRBJ1-3, with 10 nucleotides matching TRBD1. The CDR3 consists of 16 residues. V was clipped by 4 bases and J by 2 bases; unmatched bases: 5. Germline values: CDR1 KGHSH, CDR2 LQKENI. The CDR3 DNA reads as TGTGCCAGCTCACTCTCCGGGACAGGGGCTGGAAACACCATATATTTT. Translation: CASSLSGTGAGNTIYF.

The genes are TRBV5-6 and TRBJ1-3, with D tentatively TRBD1 (6 bases). In germline, CDR1 is SGHDT, CDR2 YYEEEE. The CDR3 loop spans 18 amino acids. V lost 4 bases to trimming and J lost 8 bases, with 28 bases between them. The CDR3 sequence is CASSIALRDTIGSDTIYF. In nucleotides, the CDR3 is TGTGCCAGCAGCATTGCACTGAGGGACACTATAGGATCAGACACCATATATTTT.

The CDR3 DNA reads TGTGCCAGCAGCTTGGCGCAGGGAGGGCCGAACACTGAAGCTTTCTTT. It translates to CASSLAQGGPNTEAFF. This chain joins TRBV7-8 and TRBJ1-1, with D possibly TRBD1 on 5 matching bases. Trimming stripped 3 bases from V and 1 base from J, with 15 bases between. Germline V gene lookup returns CDR1 SGHVS and CDR2 FQNEAQ. CDR3 length: 16 amino acids.